What follows is one TCR beta chain and its context. Its specific antigen is unknown. HCMV-specific IgG was detected in serum with a commercial ELISA kit to determine HCMV serostatus. Peripheral blood mononuclear cells were isolated from blood by Ficoll density gradient centrifugation. Spanning cysteine to phenylalanine, the CDR3 consists of 16 amino acids. No DNA sequence is on record. Taken from the germline V gene, the CDR1 and CDR2 loops are SGHTA and FQGTGA. This record belongs to a study of T cells expressing NK-cell markers (dated by TCRdb to about 2020). For the wider study: Fewer than ten donors provided sorted CD3+CD56+NKG2C+, CD3+CD56+NKG2C- and CD3+CD56-NKG2C+ T-cell subsets, whose TCR beta-chain repertoires were profiled. Among the eight sequenced donors, only one was HCMV-seronegative, while the other seven were HCMV-seropositive. All eight donors whose samples were sequenced were randomly selected healthy volunteers, three of them men and five women. Illumina HiSeq 2000/2500, MiSeq or NextSeq was used to sequence libraries as 2 x 150 bp reads.

The paper as a whole reports these results and caveats: Those dominant clonotypes were again the most abundant among CD3+CD56-NKG2C+ cells in a handful of donors, at about 25-60.1%. Whether the expanded NKG2C-expressing T cell clones were specific for HCMV antigens was left unclear. For roughly six donors, the dominant CD3+CD56+NKG2C+ clonotypes were among the top 10 CD8+ clonotypes and accounted for roughly 1.0-8% of CD8+ T cells.

The run used an Illumina HiSeq 2000. The TCR beta cDNA libraries were made using 5'RACE template switching, a step that added both a universal primer site and unique molecular identifiers. Priming for cDNA synthesis came from the TCR beta constant segment, and two successive PCR amplification steps followed. In the authors' own workflow: Reads were demultiplexed and grouped by UMI with MIGEC, and clonotypes were assembled and quantified with MiTCR. Only TCR cDNA sequences supported by at least two reads were kept to exclude erroneous sequences. The tcR package was used for downstream repertoire analysis, and clonotypes were matched across fractions by CDR3 nucleotide sequence plus V segment. Antigen specificity was annotated against VDJdb with VDJmatch, allowing one amino acid substitution in CDR3. Each CDR3 protein sequence appears as one entry after TCRdb reprocessed the reads, and no DNA is included. The V and J calls reflect TCRdb's pipeline rather than the authors' work. The sample table on file contains 200,000 to 300,000 distinct CDR3 sequences. The top ten clones comprise 4.2% of the sample.

This TCR was sampled from a woman aged 18-70 years in good health. The rearrangement combines TRBV7-3 with TRBJ2-1; no DNA is available, so the TRBD2 call from TCRdb remains unchecked. Sequenced: blood T cells: a sorted CD56 or NKG2C T cell subset, CD4+ or CD8+ T cells, or bulk PBMC T cells (not recorded which). The CDR3 protein sequence reads: CASSTLLAGRYNEQFF.